One and the same sample provided the 25 T cell receptor beta chains below, sequenced in a study of CD8 T cells in ankylosing spondylitis. Study-wide results and caveats: Fewer than ten highly homologous variants made up a TCR beta motif, and this motif appeared characteristic of ankylosing spondylitis blood.

TCRdb recomputed calls from the 5' RACE reads with MiXCR, one row per CDR3 protein. The table has more than 600,000 distinct CDR3 sequences, roughly 19% seen once. The antigens of these receptors remain unknown. Sequenced: blood, either unsorted or a sorted T cell fraction (not recorded which). Every receptor here comes from a male donor with ankylosing spondylitis.

The V gene is TRBV10-3, the J gene TRBJ2-5; D remains unclear. Germline V CDR1 and CDR2: ENHRY, SYGVKD. The CDR3 length is 13 residues. V lost 6 bases, J lost 5 bases, and 13 bases lay in between. CDR3 sequence reads: CAISARPGETQYF. The CDR3 DNA reads as TGTGCCATCAGCGCCCGCCCCGGGGAGACCCAGTACTTC.

This clonotype came up a few times. This chain connects TRBV21-1 to TRBJ2-1; TRBD1, the table's D call, lacks a check against the DNA. TRBV21-1 is given as a pseudogene. This CDR3 spans 14 amino acids. CDR3: CASRDRGRRNEQFF. As DNA, the CDR3 is TGTGCCAGCAGGGACAGGGGGCGACGGAATGAGCAGTTCTTC.

In this sample, this clonotype turned up a few times. The CDR3 DNA reads TGTGCCAGCAGTTCGACAGGGATATATGGCTACACCTTC. This encodes CASSSTGIYGYTF. The chain joins TRBV6-2 or TRBV6-3 to TRBJ1-2; 7 bases are shared with TRBD1. V dropped 4 bases and J dropped 5; count of bases not matched to a gene: 4. CDR3 length: 13 residues. CDR1 and CDR2 from the germline V gene are MNHEY and SVGEGT.

In DNA, the CDR3 is TGTGCCAGCAATAAGGGGCGGAGGAACACTGAAGCTTTCTTT. Encoded protein: CASNKGRRNTEAFF. This chain joins TRBV12-3 or TRBV12-4 and TRBJ1-1, with a weak D call TRBD1 (5 bases). The CDR3 is 14 amino acids. The germline V and J ends were trimmed by 7 bases and 1 base, with 13 bases remaining between them.

J is TRBJ2-1 and V is TRBV4-2, with 7 bases identical to TRBD2. V trimming: 0 bases; J trimming: 1 base; junction bases outside the gene matches: 9. This CDR3 spans 18 amino acids. In germline, CDR1 is LGHNA, CDR2 YNFKEQ. The CDR3 nucleotides read TGTGCCAGCAGCCAAGACCCCATTAGCGGGTTATCCTACAATGAGCAGTTCTTC. This translates into CASSQDPISGLSYNEQFF.

This clonotype was observed at least ten times. This chain links TRBV4-2 with TRBJ1-1, with 8 bases that match TRBD1. Germline V gene sequence: CDR1 LGHNA, CDR2 YNFKEQ. The CDR3 consists of 17 residues. V was clipped by 1 base and J by 4 bases; unmatched bases: 11. CDR3 nucleotides: TGTGCCAGCAGCCAAGGATTTACAGGGGGTGGTGGCACTGAAGCTTTCTTT. This translates into CASSQGFTGGGGTEAFF.

The table lists this clonotype with a few counts. This sequence joins TRBV5-1 and TRBJ2-1; D is uncertain. The V gene's germline CDR1 is SGHRS and CDR2 YFSETQ. V was trimmed by 4 bases and J by 0 bases, leaving 17 bases between them. The CDR3 consists of 17 residues. The CDR3 region has the DNA TGCGCCAGCAGCCCGGACCTTTTAGCCAGCTCCTACAATGAGCAGTTCTTC. This gives the protein CASSPDLLASSYNEQFF.

The chain has TRBV28 and TRBJ2-3; 14 nucleotides agree with TRBD2. The CDR3 loop spans 16 amino acids. Germline V CDR1 and CDR2: MDHEN, SYDVKM. V gave up 5 bases and J gave up 4 bases; unmatched junction bases: 5. Here the CDR3 DNA reads TGTGCCAGCAGTCCCACGGGACTAGCGGGGGCAGATACGCAGTATTTT. This gives the protein CASSPTGLAGADTQYF.

This clonotype was seen only once. This chain joins TRBV5-5 and TRBJ1-1; unclear D gene. Germline CDR1 SGHKS, CDR2 YYEKEE (reference sequence). Between the trimmed V and J ends, which lost 3 bases and 2 bases, there was a span of 14 bases. CDR3 length: 15 residues. The CDR3 region has the DNA TGTGCCAGCAGCTCCGACGTTACAACAAACACTGAAGCTTTCTTT. The encoded protein is CASSSDVTTNTEAFF.

This clonotype appeared a few times. The V gene is TRBV7-9, the J gene TRBJ2-1, with 7 bases lining up with TRBD2. J gave up 7 bases and V 5 bases, and 2 bases lay outside the gene matches. The CDR3 covers 12 residues. The germline V gene has CDR1 SEHNR and CDR2 FQNEAQ (reference sequence). The chain's CDR3 is CASSHSGNEQFF. CDR3 sequence (DNA): TGTGCCAGCAGCCATAGCGGGAATGAGCAGTTCTTC.

The rearrangement links TRBV6-5 to TRBJ2-2; D is unresolved. Trimming took 0 bases from V and 4 from J, leaving 12 bases between them. From germline, CDR1 is MNHEY and CDR2 SVGAGI. The CDR3 contains 16 residues. The CDR3 loop reads CASSYSKGSGTGELFF. The DNA of the CDR3 is TGTGCCAGCAGTTACTCGAAGGGCTCAGGCACCGGGGAGCTGTTTTTT.

Only a few counts were recorded for this clonotype. This sequence joins TRBV30 and TRBJ1-2; 8 positions agree with TRBD1. This CDR3 has 13 amino acids. The germline V gene has CDR1 GTSNPN and CDR2 SVGIG (reference sequence). V trimming: 5 bases; J trimming: 2 bases; junction bases outside the gene matches: 4. The CDR3 DNA is TGTGCCTGGGATCGGACAGGGAACTATGGCTACACCTTC. It is translated as CAWDRTGNYGYTF.

In its sample, this clonotype was seen a few times. V gene TRBV20-1 combines with J gene TRBJ1-4, with 7 bases that match TRBD1. Looked up from germline, CDR1 is DFQATT and CDR2 is SNEGSKA (reference sequence). The CDR3 length is 13 residues. V lost 5 bases to trimming and J lost 16 bases; unmatched junction nucleotides: 16. CDR3 protein: CSAGTARTLTPFF. CDR3 coding DNA: TGCAGTGCTGGGACAGCTCGAACGTTGACGCCGTTTTTT.

The chain recombines TRBV4-3 with TRBJ2-5; D uncertain. Germline CDR1 is LGHNA and CDR2 is YSLEER. Between the trimmed V and J ends, which lost 3 bases and 5 bases, there was a span of 10 bases. CDR3 length equals 13 residues. CDR3: CASSHGFGETQYF. DNA of the CDR3: TGCGCCAGCAGCCACGGGTTCGGGGAGACCCAGTACTTC.

This clonotype has at least ten counts. V and J are TRBV7-8 and TRBJ2-1; D might be TRBD2 (6 bases). The CDR3 contains 16 residues. Trimming removed 1 base at V and 0 bases at J, with 10 bases between. The V gene's germline CDR1 is SGHVS and CDR2 FQNEAQ. CDR3 nucleotide sequence: TGTGCCAGCAGCTTAGAGGGACTGCTCTCCTACAATGAGCAGTTCTTC. This codes for CASSLEGLLSYNEQFF. The variable domain in full, with the rest retrieved from reference TRBV7-8 and TRBJ2-1, is GAGVSQSPRYKVAKRGQDVALRCDPISGHVSLFWYQQALGQGPEFLTYFQNEAQLDKSGLPSDRFFAERPEGSVSTLKIQRTQQEDSAVYLCASSLEGLLSYNEQFFGPGTRLTVL.

The chain recombines TRBV20-1 with TRBJ2-7; weak D call: TRBD2 (6 bases). The CDR3 covers 13 residues. The germline gives CDR1 DFQATT, CDR2 SNEGSKA (reference sequence). V dropped 6 bases and J dropped 0 bases, with 12 bases sitting between them. CDR3 in DNA: TGCAGTGCCACCCCGACTAGCTCCTACGAGCAGTACTTC. Its protein is CSATPTSSYEQYF.

The CDR3 protein is CASSGSANYGYTF. The CDR3 nucleotides are TGTGCCAGCAGTGGGTCTGCTAACTATGGCTACACCTTC. This rearrangement joins TRBV2 to TRBJ1-2; no firm D call. This CDR3 is built from 13 residues. The germline V and J ends were trimmed by 4 bases and 0 bases, with 6 bases remaining between them. From germline, CDR1 is SNHLY and CDR2 FYNNEI. Full variable domain (remainder filled in from reference TRBV2 and TRBJ1-2): EPEVTQTPSHQVTQMGQEVILRCVPISNHLYFYWYRQILGQKVEFLVSFYNNEISEKSEIFDDQFSVERPDGSNFTLKIRSTKLEDSAMYFCASSGSANYGYTFGSGTRLTVV.

CDR3 DNA: TGTGCCAGCAGTTTATTGGTCCTCGATACGCAGTATTTT. This sequence encodes CASSLLVLDTQYF. The chain uses TRBV12-3 or TRBV12-4 and TRBJ2-3; D gene ambiguous. The length of the CDR3 is 13 residues. Trimming took off 2 bases at V and 6 bases at J, with 9 bases between the two ends.

This clonotype was observed a few times. This chain joins TRBV25-1 and TRBJ1-1; D possibly corresponds to TRBD1 (5 bases). Germline V gives CDR1 MGHDK, CDR2 SYGVNS. The V end lost 7 bases, the J end lost 13 bases, and 25 bases lay between the germline ends. The CDR3 is 14 residues long. The CDR3 reads CASTSNRGLGKVFF. In DNA, the CDR3 is TGTGCCAGCACTTCAAACCGGGGCCTGGGAAAAGTTTTCTTT.

The chain links TRBV20-1 to TRBJ2-3; unclear D gene. Germline-derived CDR1 and CDR2 are DFQATT and SNEGSKA (reference sequence). V lost 0 bases, J lost 7 bases, and 11 bases lay in between. CDR3 size: 13 residues. The CDR3 loop reads CSARDQQVYTQYF. The CDR3 DNA follows: TGCAGTGCTAGAGACCAGCAAGTGTATACGCAGTATTTT.

V gene TRBV15 combines with J gene TRBJ2-5; D is unresolved. Trimming cost V 1 base and J 2 bases, with 8 bases left between them. The V gene's germline CDR1 is LNHNV and CDR2 YYDKDF (reference sequence). This CDR3 has 14 amino acids. CDR3 nucleotides: TGTGCCACCAGCAGAGGACCGAAGCAAGAGACCCAGTACTTC. Translation gives CATSRGPKQETQYF. The full variable domain, rest sourced from reference TRBV15 and TRBJ2-5, is DAMVIQNPRYQVTQFGKPVTLSCSQTLNHNVMYWYQQKSSQAPKLLFHYYDKDFNNEADTPDNFQSRRPNTSFCFLDIRSPGLGDTAMYLCATSRGPKQETQYFGPGTRLLVL.

The chain couples TRBV3-1 to TRBJ1-1; no definite D call. CDR1 is LGHDT, CDR2 YNNKEL, per germline (reference sequence). The CDR3 consists of 15 residues. Trimming removed 1 base at V and 7 bases at J, with 16 bases between. In nucleotides, the CDR3 is TGTGCCAGCAGCCAAGGAACAAGGTGGAGGGATGAAGCTTTCTTT. Translation gives CASSQGTRWRDEAFF.

This clonotype was picked up a small number of times. The genes are TRBV12-3 or TRBV12-4 and TRBJ2-3, with a tentative D call TRBD2 (7 bases). The CDR3 extends over 16 amino acids. The germline V and J ends were trimmed by 4 bases and 3 bases, with 17 bases remaining between them. The CDR3 here is CASSWEGHVGTDTQYF. The CDR3, as DNA: TGTGCCAGCAGTTGGGAGGGACATGTCGGGACAGATACGCAGTATTTT.

This chain links TRBV12-3 or TRBV12-4 with TRBJ2-5, with no clear D. V was clipped by 3 bases and J by 5 bases, with 13 bases between them. The CDR3 totals 14 residues. The CDR3 loop is CASSLGPRWETQYF. DNA for the CDR3: TGTGCCAGCAGTTTGGGTCCTAGGTGGGAGACCCAGTACTTC.

This clonotype has just a few counts. The chain carries TRBV30 and TRBJ2-2; a possible D gene is TRBD2 (5 bases). The CDR3 consists of 12 residues. Germline V gene data show CDR1 as GTSNPN and CDR2 as SVGIG (reference sequence). V was clipped by 4 bases and J by 6 bases, with 9 bases between them. The CDR3 nucleotides read TGTGCCTGGAAGGCAGCGGCCGGGGAGCTGTTTTTT. Protein sequence: CAWKAAAGELFF.